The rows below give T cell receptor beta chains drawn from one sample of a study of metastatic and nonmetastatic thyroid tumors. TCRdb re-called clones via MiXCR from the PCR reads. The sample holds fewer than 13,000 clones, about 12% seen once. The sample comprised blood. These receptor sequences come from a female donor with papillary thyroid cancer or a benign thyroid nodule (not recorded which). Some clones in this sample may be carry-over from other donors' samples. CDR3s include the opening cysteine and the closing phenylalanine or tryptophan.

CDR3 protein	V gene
CASGFAGGPSSYNEQFF	TRBV12-5
CATSRGLAGSLETQYF	TRBV15
CASSLTWEQYF	TRBV7-9
CASSEPGGGDYGYTF	TRBV6-1
CASRDRSYEQYF	TRBV7-8
CSVDRGWGMNTEAFF	TRBV29-1
CACHGPQGYNEQFF	TRBV30
CASSALTGPREQYF	TRBV6-1
CASSPREQYF	TRBV2
CASSISFPGNTIYF	TRBV19
CASSLRDREFLGEQFF	TRBV7-9
CASSPKPGSYEQYF	TRBV5-1
CSALSDGNSYEQYF	TRBV29-1
CASSSRTDRHEQYF	TRBV5-4
CASSLSGHYGYTF	TRBV7-9
CASSEVAFYEQYF	TRBV6-1